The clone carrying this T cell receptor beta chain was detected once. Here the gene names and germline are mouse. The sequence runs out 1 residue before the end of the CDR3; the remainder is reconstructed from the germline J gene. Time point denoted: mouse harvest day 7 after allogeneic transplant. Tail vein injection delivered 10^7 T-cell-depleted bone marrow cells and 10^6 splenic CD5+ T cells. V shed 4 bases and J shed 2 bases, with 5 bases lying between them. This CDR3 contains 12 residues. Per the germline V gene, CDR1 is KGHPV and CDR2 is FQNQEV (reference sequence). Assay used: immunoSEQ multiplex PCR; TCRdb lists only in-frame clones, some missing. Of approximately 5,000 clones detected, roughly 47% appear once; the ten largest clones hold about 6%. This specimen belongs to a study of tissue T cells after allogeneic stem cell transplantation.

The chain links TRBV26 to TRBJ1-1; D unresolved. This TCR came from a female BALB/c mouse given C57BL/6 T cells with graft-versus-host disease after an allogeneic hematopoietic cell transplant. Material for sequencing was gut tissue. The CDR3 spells CASSPYNTEVFF. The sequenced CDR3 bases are TGTGCCAGCAGTCCCTACAACACAGAAGTCTTC.